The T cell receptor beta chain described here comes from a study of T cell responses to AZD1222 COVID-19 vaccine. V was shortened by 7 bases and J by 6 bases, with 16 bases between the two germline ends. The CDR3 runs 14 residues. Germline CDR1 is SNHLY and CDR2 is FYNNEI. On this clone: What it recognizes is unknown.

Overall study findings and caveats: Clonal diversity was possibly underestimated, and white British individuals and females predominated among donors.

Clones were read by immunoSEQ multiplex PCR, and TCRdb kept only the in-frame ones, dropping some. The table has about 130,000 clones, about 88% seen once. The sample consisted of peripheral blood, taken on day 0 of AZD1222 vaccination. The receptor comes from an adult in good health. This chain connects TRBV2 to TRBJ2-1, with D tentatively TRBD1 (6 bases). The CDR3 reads CASTNRDGGNEQFF. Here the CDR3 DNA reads TGTGCCAGCACTAACAGGGACGGAGGCAATGAGCAGTTCTTC.